This T cell receptor (beta chain) was sequenced in a study of beta chain features in type 1 diabetes. Reverse transcribing all isolated RNA meant expressed TCRB transcripts were sequenced. Profiled with immunoSEQ multiplex PCR; TCRdb holds only in-frame clones, not every one. Among hundreds of thousands of clones listed, 15% to 19% were seen once. The clonotype was recovered from a man aged 18 to 29 in good health. Input material: naive CD4+ T cells from blood.

The CDR3 spells CASSVSGSWNGYTF. In DNA form, the CDR3 reads TGTGCCAGCAGCGTATCTGGCAGTTGGAATGGCTACACCTTC. The rearrangement joins TRBV9 to TRBJ1-2; D remains ambiguous. Trimming took off 1 base at V and 6 bases at J, with 13 bases between the two ends. Germline V gene data show CDR1 as SGDLS and CDR2 as YYNGEE. This CDR3 has 14 residues. Full variable domain (missing parts from reference TRBV9 and TRBJ1-2): DSGVTQTPKHLITATGQRVTLRCSPRSGDLSVYWYQQSLDQGLQFLIQYYNGEERAKGNILERFSAQQFPDLHSELNLSSLELGDSALYFCASSVSGSWNGYTFGSGTRLTVV.